This entry features one TCR beta chain sequence. This record comes from a study of blood T cell repertoires in COVID-19. About the study: The samples span acute and convalescent COVID-19 from the United States, Italy and Spain. Nucleic acid was either cDNA or gDNA, and it came from T cells, B-cell-depleted T cells, or PBMCs.

How the authors handled the data: Nucleated cell number was recorded as an estimate derived from reference gene primer amplification. The table came from immunoSEQ multiplex PCR; TCRdb's copy has only in-frame clones and leaves some out. The V and J calls and the clone size are those of that table, but D and trimming were determined from the DNA. Here the sample spans 150,000 to 200,000 clones, roughly nine tenths being singletons. Trimming stripped 1 base from V and 0 bases from J, with 8 bases between. Germline lookup yields CDR1 LNHNV and CDR2 YYDKDF (reference sequence). This CDR3 has 15 amino acids.

The chain joins TRBV15 to TRBJ2-3; D is undetermined. The sample was peripheral blood. This receptor was identified in an elderly woman in a cohort sampled during active or convalescent COVID-19. CDR3 sequence (DNA): TGTGCCACCAGCAGAGTAGTTGCTAGCACAGATACGCAGTATTTT. Protein product: CATSRVVASTDTQYF.